The rows below give T cell receptor beta chains drawn from one sample of a study of cytomegalovirus exposure and HLA in healthy donors. The repertoire was sequenced with immunoSEQ multiplex PCR; TCRdb's copy has only in-frame clones and lacks some. Altogether 71,000 or so clones are present, about 94% being singletons, with the ten largest covering roughly 1%. The sequencing input was PBMCs. These receptors all come from a woman younger than 35 in good health and CMV-seronegative. Each CDR3 is given with its conserved first and last residue. The D gene is left open where the match is weak. Rows give clone size only sometimes, using once, few, many, or a class for an expanded clone.

j_gene,v_gene,abundance,len,d_gene,CDR3aa,CDR3nt
TRBJ2-7,TRBV7-6,NA,14,TRBD2,CASSSGRQAYEQYF,TGTGCCAGCAGCTCCGGGAGGCAGGCCTACGAGCAGTACTTC
TRBJ2-7,TRBV15,NA,13,NA,CATSTRPSYEQYF,TGTGCCACCAGTACGCGTCCCTCCTACGAGCAGTACTTC
TRBJ2-7,TRBV30,NA,13,TRBD2,CAWGAGDLYEQYF,TGTGCCTGGGGGGCGGGAGATCTCTACGAGCAGTACTTC
TRBJ2-3,TRBV7-9,NA,15,TRBD2,CASSFGLARTDTQYF,TGTGCCAGCAGCTTTGGACTAGCGCGTACAGATACGCAGTATTTT
TRBJ1-6,TRBV7-2,few,13,NA,CASSLNRVSPLHF,TGTGCCAGCAGCCTCAACAGGGTTTCACCCCTCCACTTT
TRBJ1-5,TRBV6-1,few,15,NA,CASSDLEGGRTPQHF,TGTGCCAGCAGTGACCTCGAGGGGGGGCGCACGCCCCAGCATTTT
TRBJ2-3,TRBV18,NA,15,NA,CASSPLAGSPDTQYF,TGTGCCAGCTCACCACTGGCGGGATCTCCAGATACGCAGTATTTT
TRBJ1-2,TRBV7-3,NA,15,TRBD1,CASSLIGGQGESYTF,TGTGCCAGCAGCTTAATCGGAGGGCAGGGGGAGAGCTACACCTTC
TRBJ2-7,TRBV4-1,NA,15,NA,CASSQGGLGTYEQYF,TGCGCCAGCAGTCAAGGTGGACTAGGGACATACGAGCAGTACTTC
TRBJ2-5,TRBV27,NA,11,NA,CASQYQETQYF,TGTGCCAGCCAGTACCAAGAGACCCAGTACTTC
TRBJ2-5,TRBV5-6,NA,15,TRBD1,CASSFPGTVQETQYF,TGTGCCAGCAGCTTCCCCGGGACAGTTCAAGAGACCCAGTACTTC
TRBJ2-5,TRBV4-1,NA,15,TRBD2,CASSQIAGDYFGQYF,TGCGCCAGCAGCCAAATAGCGGGAGACTATTTTGGGCAGTACTTC
TRBJ1-1,TRBV4-3,NA,14,NA,CASSQDLAATEAFF,TGCGCCAGCAGCCAAGATTTGGCGGCAACTGAAGCTTTCTTT
TRBJ1-1,TRBV27,NA,14,TRBD1,CASSKRTGNTEAFF,TGTGCCAGCAGTAAGCGGACAGGGAACACTGAAGCTTTCTTT
TRBJ2-1,TRBV9,once,21,TRBD2,CASSVVFVRGTSRLSYNEQFF,TGTGCCAGCAGCGTAGTTTTTGTTCGTGGGACTAGCCGTTTGTCTTACAATGAGCAGTTCTTC
TRBJ1-1,TRBV27,once,13,NA,CASSLVGKTEAFF,TGTGCCAGCAGTTTAGTCGGTAAGACTGAAGCTTTCTTT
TRBJ2-5,TRBV27,NA,14,TRBD1,CASSSLGRGETQYF,TGTGCCAGCAGTTCCCTAGGCAGGGGGGAGACCCAGTACTTC
TRBJ2-5,TRBV9,NA,14,NA,CASSVAGAQETQYF,TGTGCCAGCAGCGTAGCTGGGGCCCAAGAGACCCAGTACTTC
TRBJ1-4,TRBV4-1,NA,16,TRBD1,CASSQHGGQVNEKLFF,TGCGCCAGCAGCCAACATGGGGGACAGGTTAATGAAAAACTGTTTTTT
TRBJ2-2,TRBV30,once,17,NA,CAWSVGRVAANTGELFF,TGTGCCTGGAGTGTTGGCCGTGTGGCGGCGAACACCGGGGAGCTGTTTTTT
TRBJ2-5,TRBV29-1,NA,11,NA,CSVEQEETQYF,TGCAGCGTTGAACAGGAAGAGACCCAGTACTTC
TRBJ1-2,TRBV6-5,NA,12,NA,CASSRGYYGYTF,TGTGCCAGCAGCAGGGGCTACTATGGCTACACCTTC
TRBJ1-5,TRBV5-5,NA,14,NA,CASSPDTTALPQHF,TGTGCCAGCAGCCCGGACACGACAGCTCTGCCCCAGCATTTT
TRBJ2-2,TRBV27,NA,15,NA,CASSLVSGNPGELFF,TGTGCCAGCAGCCTTGTGTCAGGGAATCCCGGGGAGCTGTTTTTT
TRBJ1-2,TRBV5-5,NA,15,NA,CASSLGVAPNYGYTF,TGTGCCAGCAGCTTAGGGGTTGCCCCCAACTATGGCTACACCTTC
TRBJ2-1,TRBV27,NA,13,TRBD2,CATLAGSYNEQFF,TGTGCCACCCTAGCGGGGTCCTACAATGAGCAGTTCTTC
TRBJ1-2,TRBV29-1,NA,12,NA,CSVTGGDYGYTF,TGCAGCGTGACGGGGGGCGACTATGGCTACACCTTC
TRBJ1-5,TRBV2,few,13,NA,CASNDRSNQPQHF,TGTGCCAGCAATGACAGGAGCAATCAGCCCCAGCATTTT
TRBJ1-2,TRBV6-5,NA,15,TRBD1,CASSSQDRWNYGYTF,TGTGCCAGCAGTTCCCAGGACAGGTGGAACTATGGCTACACCTTC
TRBJ1-1,TRBV27,NA,14,TRBD1,CASRLGQGLTEAFF,TGTGCCAGCAGATTGGGACAGGGGCTCACTGAAGCTTTCTTT
TRBJ1-5,TRBV2,once,14,NA,CASSEGAWNQPQHF,TGTGCCAGCAGTGAAGGTGCGTGGAATCAGCCCCAGCATTTT
TRBJ2-7,TRBV28,NA,15,TRBD1,CASSLSGTGGYEQYF,TGTGCCAGCAGTTTATCGGGGACAGGGGGATACGAGCAGTACTTC